A single sample is the source of the 8 T cell receptor beta chains below, sequenced in a study of blood T cell repertoires in COVID-19. Profiled with immunoSEQ multiplex PCR; TCRdb holds only in-frame clones, not every one. Among about 49,000 clones listed, around 82% were seen once. Sequenced sample: peripheral blood. These receptor sequences come from a human donor in a cohort sampled during active COVID-19.

The rearrangement joins TRBV6-6 to TRBJ1-2; D is possibly TRBD1 (5 bases). The CDR3 contains 14 residues. CDR1 is MNHNY and CDR2 is SVGAGI in the germline V gene (reference sequence). Trimming shortened V by 5 bases and J by 0 bases, and 10 bases separated the two germline ends. The DNA of the CDR3 is TGTGCCAGCAGTCGGGGCCAGACTAACTATGGCTACACCTTC. Its protein is CASSRGQTNYGYTF.

The rearrangement joins TRBV10-3 to TRBJ1-3; 7 positions agree with TRBD1. Germline lookup yields CDR1 ENHRY and CDR2 SYGVKD. The junction had 9 bases not matched to a gene; V was cut back by 4 bases and J by 3 bases. The CDR3 runs 16 residues. This CDR3 reads CAISAEGAKGGNTIYF. The CDR3 DNA is TGTGCCATCAGTGCAGAGGGGGCTAAAGGTGGAAACACCATATATTTT.

V is TRBV25-1 and J is TRBJ1-2; 7 positions match TRBD1. V lost 3 bases, J lost 5 bases, and 9 bases stayed unmatched. CDR3 length equals 15 residues. CDR1 is MGHDK, CDR2 SYGVNS, per germline. The CDR3 region has the DNA TGTGCCAGCAGTGACCCAGACAGGGCAGGATATGGCTACACCTTC. Translating gives CASSDPDRAGYGYTF.

The chain recombines TRBV28 with TRBJ2-1; 11 bases line up with TRBD2. Germline CDR1 is MDHEN and CDR2 is SYDVKM. With 8 bases clipped from V and 10 bases from J, the junction kept 13 bases outside the gene matches. This CDR3 spans 15 amino acids. CDR3 in amino acids: CASGTLAGGPREQFF. Written as DNA, the CDR3 is TGTGCCAGCGGTACTCTAGCGGGAGGTCCGCGGGAGCAGTTCTTC.

The chain employs TRBV7-9 and TRBJ1-5; maybe TRBD1 (6 bases). The germline V gene encodes CDR1 SEHNR and CDR2 FQNEAQ (reference sequence). The CDR3 consists of 13 residues. V was trimmed by 1 base and J by 7 bases, leaving 8 bases between them. The CDR3 DNA reads as TGTGCCAGCAGCTTAGAGGGGGAACAGCCCCAGCATTTT. It translates to CASSLEGEQPQHF.

This chain uses TRBV6-4 with TRBJ2-1, with D perhaps matching TRBD1 (6 bases). The CDR3 has 15 amino acids. Germline V gene sequence: CDR1 MRHNA, CDR2 SNTAGT. V lost 2 bases and J lost 8, with 16 bases in between. DNA of the CDR3: TGTGCCAGCAGTGACCACGGAAGGGGGTTGGATGAGCAGTTCTTC. Translated: CASSDHGRGLDEQFF.

V and J are TRBV3-1 (or the pseudogene TRBV3-2) and TRBJ2-2; TRBD1 agrees at 9 bases. The CDR3 is made up of 14 amino acids. Germline CDR1 reads LGHDT; CDR2 reads YNNKEL (reference sequence). Trimming removed 9 bases from V and 4 bases from J; junction bases left unmatched: 6. CDR3: CASMNRGRTGELFF. The CDR3 DNA follows: TGTGCCAGTATGAACAGGGGGCGCACCGGGGAGCTGTTTTTT.

V gene TRBV7-9 combines with J gene TRBJ1-1, with 10 bases lining up with TRBD1. The CDR3 loop spans 13 amino acids. The V gene end was trimmed by 7 bases and the J gene end by 5 bases; junction bases not matched to a gene: 4. Germline lookup yields CDR1 SEHNR and CDR2 FQNEAQ (reference sequence). CDR3 loop: CASNLDRGTEAFF. Written as DNA, the CDR3 is TGTGCCAGCAACCTGGACAGGGGGACTGAAGCTTTCTTT.